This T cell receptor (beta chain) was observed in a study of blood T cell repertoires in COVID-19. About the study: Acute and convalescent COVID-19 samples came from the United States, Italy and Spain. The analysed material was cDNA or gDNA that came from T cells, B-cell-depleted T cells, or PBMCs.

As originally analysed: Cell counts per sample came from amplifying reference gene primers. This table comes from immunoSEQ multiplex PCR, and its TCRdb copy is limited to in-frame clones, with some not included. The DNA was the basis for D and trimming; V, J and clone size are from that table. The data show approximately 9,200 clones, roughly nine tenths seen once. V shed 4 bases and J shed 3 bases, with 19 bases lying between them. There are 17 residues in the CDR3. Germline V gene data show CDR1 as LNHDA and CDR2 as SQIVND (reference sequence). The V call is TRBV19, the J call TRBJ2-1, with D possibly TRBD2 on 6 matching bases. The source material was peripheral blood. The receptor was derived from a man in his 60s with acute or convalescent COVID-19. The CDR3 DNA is TGTGCCAGTAGTAAGGGCCCCTCGGCGGGATACTACAATGAGCAGTTCTTC. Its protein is CASSKGPSAGYYNEQFF. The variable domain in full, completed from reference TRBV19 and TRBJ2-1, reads DGGITQSPKYLFRKEGQNVTLSCEQNLNHDAMYWYRQDPGQGLRLIYYSQIVNDFQKGDIAEGYSVSREKKESFPLTVTSAQKNPTAFYLCASSKGPSAGYYNEQFFGPGTRLTVL.